This T cell receptor (beta chain) comes out of a study of CD8+ T cells in alopecia areata. Study-level points and caveats: Alopecia totalis/universalis scalp especially showed more expanded CD8+ clones than normal scalp. The study also sequences resident alphabeta T cells of normal skin in scalp samples.

Alopecia areata patients gave lesional scalp punch biopsies and peripheral blood samples. With regard to this clone: Its antigen remains unknown.

RNA was extracted and reverse transcribed into cDNA as the sequencing template. Generated by immunoSEQ multiplex PCR, the TCRdb table keeps only in-frame clones and is missing some. The sample has about 98,000 clones, roughly 47% seen once. In germline, CDR1 is SQVTM, CDR2 ANQGSEA. There are 11 residues in the CDR3. V lost 5 bases, J lost 1 base, and 5 bases lay in between. The chain couples TRBV29-1 to TRBJ1-1; no firm D call. Material: CD4+ T cells sorted from blood. This sequence originates from a human donor with alopecia areata. The CDR3 DNA follows: TGCAGCGTTCAGGAGAACACTGAAGCTTTCTTT. Protein: CSVQENTEAFF.